One sample yielded the 15 T cell receptor beta chains listed below, sequenced in a study of shared clonotypes between healthy human individuals (dated by TCRdb to 2020 to 2022). Library method: the immunoSEQ multiplex PCR assay. Not all clones reach the TCRdb copy of this immuneACCESS table, which keeps in-frame sequences only. Checked studies attribute under half of the gap to unresolved V genes and leave the rest unexplained. Present in this sample are roughly 760,000 clones, less than 85% of which were seen just once. Jointly, the top ten make up more than 1.5% of the sample. The sample taken for sequencing was memory CD4+ T cells sorted from blood. The cell subset or site label here, explained by the study, means: CD45RA-negative fraction. These receptor sequences come from a woman in her thirties in good health.

In its sample, this clone was seen once. The chain joins TRBV25-1 to TRBJ2-1, with TRBD1 as a possible D gene (5 bases). CDR1 and CDR2 from the germline V gene are MGHDK and SYGVNS. V shed 6 bases and J shed 7 bases, with 16 bases lying between them. This CDR3 comprises 14 residues. The CDR3 DNA reads as TGTGCCAGCAGAAGTGGCAGGGCCTCTAATGAGCAGTTCTTC. It is translated as CASRSGRASNEQFF.

This clone occurred many times. J is TRBJ2-2 and V is TRBV10-1; no clear D gene. The length of the CDR3 is 14 residues. Germline V CDR1 and CDR2: WNHNN, SYGVQD (reference sequence). Trimming took 8 bases from V and 2 from J, leaving 12 bases between them. This chain's CDR3 is CASQRLANTGELFF. CDR3 coding DNA: TGCGCCAGCCAAAGACTCGCAAACACCGGGGAGCTGTTTTTT.

The chain uses TRBV7-9 and TRBJ1-1; D ambiguous. V dropped 7 bases and J dropped 1 base, with 10 bases sitting between them. Germline V gene data show CDR1 as SEHNR and CDR2 as FQNEAQ (reference sequence). The CDR3 covers 13 residues. CDR3 in amino acids: CASMPSANTEAFF. CDR3 coding DNA: TGTGCCAGCATGCCCAGTGCGAACACTGAAGCTTTCTTT.

V usage is TRBV30 and J usage is TRBJ1-4, with D unresolved. CDR1 is GTSNPN and CDR2 is SVGIG in the germline V gene (reference sequence). This CDR3 spans 11 amino acids. V was clipped by 7 bases and J by 8 bases, with 11 bases between them. CDR3 coding DNA: TGTGCCTTGGCTGGAGCAGAAAAACTGTTTTTT. It codes for CALAGAEKLFF.

The gene calls are TRBV5-1 and TRBJ1-4, with D uncertain. Germline V gene sequence: CDR1 SGHRS, CDR2 YFSETQ. The CDR3 loop spans 16 amino acids. V lost 1 base and J lost 8, with 18 bases in between. The CDR3 here is CASSLKTLLAGEKLFF. In nucleotides, the CDR3 is TGCGCCAGCAGCTTGAAGACCCTCCTAGCGGGAGAAAAACTGTTTTTT.

This clone came up many times. J is TRBJ2-2 and V is TRBV7-3, with 7 nucleotides matching TRBD1. With V trimmed by 6 bases and J by 1 base, 5 bases remained unmatched. The CDR3 has 15 amino acids. The germline CDR1 and CDR2 sequences are SGHTA and FQGTGA. CDR3 amino acids: CASREGQVNTGELFF. The CDR3 DNA sequence: TGTGCCAGCAGAGAAGGACAGGTGAACACCGGGGAGCTGTTTTTT.

The chain is built from TRBV12-5 and TRBJ2-3, with D uncertain. Trimming shortened V by 1 base and J by 1 base, and 12 bases separated the two germline ends. Germline lookup yields CDR1 LGHNT and CDR2 FRNRAP. The CDR3 is 16 amino acids. The chain's CDR3 is CASGLGQAGGTDTQYF. The DNA of the CDR3 is TGTGCTAGTGGTTTGGGGCAGGCTGGGGGCACAGATACGCAGTATTTT.

In the case of this clone: A single base separates this from a much larger clone, so it may be a read error. V and J are TRBV5-4 and TRBJ1-1; no reliable D call. The CDR3 is made up of 13 amino acids. V was trimmed by 2 bases and J by 3 bases, leaving 8 bases between them. Germline V lookup: CDR1 SGHNT, CDR2 YYREEE (reference sequence). The CDR3 nucleotides are TGTGCCAGCAGCTTACAGAAAGACACTGAAGCTTTCTTT. Translation gives CASSLQKDTEAFF.

This chain connects TRBV5-8 to TRBJ2-2; a possible D gene is TRBD1 (5 bases). The CDR3 loop spans 16 amino acids. Germline CDR1 reads SGHTS; CDR2 reads YDEGEE. Trimming took off 0 bases at V and 0 bases at J, with 9 bases between the two ends. Here the CDR3 DNA reads TGTGCCAGCAGCTTGGGGACATACTCGAACACCGGGGAGCTGTTTTTT. Amino acids: CASSLGTYSNTGELFF.

DNA of the CDR3: TGCGCCAGCAGCCACGCCCTCGGGGTACAAACGATCTACGAGCAGTACTTC. It specifies CASSHALGVQTIYEQYF. The chain carries TRBV4-1 and TRBJ2-7; tentative D call: TRBD2 (5 bases). Trimming pared 3 bases from V and 3 bases from J, leaving 21 bases between. Germline V gives CDR1 MGHRA, CDR2 YSYEKL. The CDR3 is 17 amino acids.

The sample holds many counts of this clone. The rearrangement joins TRBV29-1 to TRBJ2-3; 10 bases align to TRBD2. The CDR3 spans 17 residues. The V gene end was trimmed by 4 bases and the J gene end by 0 bases; junction bases not matched to a gene: 10. Looked up from germline, CDR1 is SQVTM and CDR2 is ANQGSEA. As DNA, the CDR3 is TGCAGCGTTGTTGGGCTAGCGGGAGCCCCTAGCACAGATACGCAGTATTTT. This codes for CSVVGLAGAPSTDTQYF.

This chain uses TRBV7-2 with TRBJ1-1; 9 nucleotides agree with TRBD1. Germline-derived CDR1 and CDR2 are SGHTA and FQGNSA. Unmatched junction bases numbered 10, after V lost 5 bases and J lost 3 bases. This CDR3 comprises 16 residues. CDR3 in amino acids: CASSHPDRGTDTEAFF. CDR3 sequence (DNA): TGTGCCAGCAGCCATCCCGACAGGGGGACGGACACTGAAGCTTTCTTT.

V gene TRBV27 combines with J gene TRBJ2-5; 10 positions match TRBD1. The CDR3 contains 15 residues. Germline assignment: CDR1 MNHEY and CDR2 SMNVEV (reference sequence). Losses at the gene ends were 3 bases for V and 3 bases for J; bases not matched to a gene: 4. CDR3 coding DNA: TGTGCCAGCAGTTTTACGACAGGGGGCGAAGAGACCCAGTACTTC. This codes for CASSFTTGGEETQYF.

V gene TRBV11-1 combines with J gene TRBJ2-7, with 10 nucleotides matching TRBD1. Germline CDR1 is SGHAT and CDR2 is FQDESV (reference sequence). Trimming took 5 bases from V and 7 from J; bases not matched to a gene: 11. The CDR3 runs 15 residues. The CDR3 here is CASSTAGTGAREQYF. For the CDR3, the DNA is TGTGCCAGCAGCACCGCCGGGACAGGGGCTCGGGAGCAGTACTTC. Full variable domain (outside the CDR3, taken from reference TRBV11-1 and TRBJ2-7): EAEVAQSPRYKITEKSQAVAFWCDPISGHATLYWYRQILGQGPELLVQFQDESVVDDSQLPKDRFSAERLKGVDSTLKIQPAELGDSAMYLCASSTAGTGAREQYFGPGTRLTVT.

The table lists this clone with a count of one. The CDR3 loop reads CASSEALQTAAQYF. CDR3 sequence (DNA): TGTGCCAGCAGTGAAGCTCTCCAGACCGCGGCCCAGTACTTC. The chain uses TRBV2 and TRBJ2-5; D ambiguous. This CDR3 has 14 residues. V lost 0 bases and J lost 9, with 14 bases in between. Germline V lookup: CDR1 SNHLY, CDR2 FYNNEI. The variable domain in full, completed from reference TRBV2 and TRBJ2-5, reads EPEVTQTPSHQVTQMGQEVILRCVPISNHLYFYWYRQILGQKVEFLVSFYNNEISEKSEIFDDQFSVERPDGSNFTLKIRSTKLEDSAMYFCASSEALQTAAQYFGPGTRLLVL.